This TCR beta chain is drawn from a study of T cells in tuberculosis. Sorting used thawed, overnight-rested PBMC stained with anti-CD3, a viability dye and GMM-loaded CD1B tetramer. The lipid loaded on the CD1B tetramers was C32 glucose monomycolate from Rhodococcus equi. Sequencing of TCR-alpha and TCR-beta chains was unpaired. Generated by immunoSEQ multiplex PCR, the TCRdb table keeps only in-frame clones and is missing some. The table shows about 58,000 clones, with 88% occurring only once. This CDR3 spans 16 amino acids. Trimming removed 5 bases from V and 0 bases from J, with 14 bases in between. Per germline, CDR1 SEHNR and CDR2 FQNEAQ (reference sequence).

The chain has TRBV7-9 and TRBJ1-3, with D unresolved. This TCR derives from an adult woman with latent tuberculosis. The specimen sequenced was CD1b-GMM tetramer-negative cells sorted from PBMCs. The CDR3 reads CASSLREGNSGNTIYF. In nucleotides, the CDR3 is TGTGCCAGCAGCCTGAGGGAAGGGAACTCTGGAAACACCATATATTTT.